This note documents a single T cell receptor beta chain sequence. Authors' analysis steps: Quantification of nucleated cells was approximated via reference gene primer amplification. Sequencing used immunoSEQ multiplex PCR; TCRdb keeps in-frame clones, though not all of them. The V and J calls and clone size come from that table; D and trimming were worked out from the DNA. The sample lists roughly 80,000 clones; 75% to 85% were seen once. The data belong to a study of blood T cell repertoires in COVID-19. Looking at the study overall: Sources were T cells, B-cell-depleted T cells, or PBMCs; the material itself was cDNA or gDNA.

The J segment lost 4 bases and the V segment lost 2 bases, leaving 11 bases of the junction unmatched. The germline gives CDR1 SGDLS, CDR2 YYNGEE. The CDR3 contains 18 residues. The source material was peripheral blood. The clonotype originates from a woman older than 75 with acute or convalescent COVID-19. This sequence joins TRBV9 and TRBJ2-1; 11 bases align to TRBD2. CDR3 DNA: TGTGCCAGCAGCGTGACTAGCGGGATGAGAAAAGAATACAATGAGCAGTTCTTC. Translation: CASSVTSGMRKEYNEQFF.